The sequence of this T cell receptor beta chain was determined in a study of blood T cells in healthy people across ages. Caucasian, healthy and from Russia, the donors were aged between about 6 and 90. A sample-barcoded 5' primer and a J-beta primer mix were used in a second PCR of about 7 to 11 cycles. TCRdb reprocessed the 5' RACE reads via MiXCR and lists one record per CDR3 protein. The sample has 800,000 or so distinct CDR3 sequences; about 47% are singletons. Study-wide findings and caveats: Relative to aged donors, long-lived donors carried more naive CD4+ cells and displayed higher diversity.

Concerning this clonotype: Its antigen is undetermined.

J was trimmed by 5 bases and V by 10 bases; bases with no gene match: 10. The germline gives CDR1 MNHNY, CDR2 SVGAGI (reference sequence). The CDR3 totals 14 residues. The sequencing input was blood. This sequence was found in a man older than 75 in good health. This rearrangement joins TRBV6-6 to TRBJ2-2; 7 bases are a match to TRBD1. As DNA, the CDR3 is TGTGCCACCACCACGATGGGACAGACCGGGGAGCTGTTTTTT. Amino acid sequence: CATTTMGQTGELFF.